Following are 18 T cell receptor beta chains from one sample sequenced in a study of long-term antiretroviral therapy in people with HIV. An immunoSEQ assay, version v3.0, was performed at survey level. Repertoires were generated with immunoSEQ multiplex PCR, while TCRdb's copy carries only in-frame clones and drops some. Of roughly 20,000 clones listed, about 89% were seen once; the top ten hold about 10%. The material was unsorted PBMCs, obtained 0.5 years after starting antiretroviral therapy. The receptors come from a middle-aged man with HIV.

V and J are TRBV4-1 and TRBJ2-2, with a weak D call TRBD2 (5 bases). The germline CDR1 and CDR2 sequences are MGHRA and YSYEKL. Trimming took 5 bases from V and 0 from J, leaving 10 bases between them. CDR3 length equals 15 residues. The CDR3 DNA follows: TGCGCCAGCAGCTCCTGGGAGTCGAACACCGGGGAGCTGTTTTTT. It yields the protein CASSSWESNTGELFF.

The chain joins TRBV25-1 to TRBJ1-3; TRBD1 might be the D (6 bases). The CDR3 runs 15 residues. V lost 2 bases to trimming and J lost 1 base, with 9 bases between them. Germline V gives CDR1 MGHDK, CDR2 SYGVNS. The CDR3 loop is CASSEVGASGNTIYF. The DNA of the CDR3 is TGTGCCAGCAGTGAAGTGGGGGCTTCTGGAAACACCATATATTTT.

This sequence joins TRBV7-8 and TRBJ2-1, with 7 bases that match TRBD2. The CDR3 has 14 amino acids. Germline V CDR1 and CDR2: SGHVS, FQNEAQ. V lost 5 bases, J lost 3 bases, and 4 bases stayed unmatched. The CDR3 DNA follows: TGTGCCAGCAGCCAAGCGGGGCTCTACAATGAGCAGTTCTTC. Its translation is CASSQAGLYNEQFF.

The CDR3 DNA follows: TGTGCCAGCAGACGGGACTCCTTGGATACGCAGTATTTT. Its translation is CASRRDSLDTQYF. The V call is TRBV7-2, the J call TRBJ2-3, with D perhaps TRBD2 (6 bases). Trimming stripped 6 bases from V and 6 bases from J, with 13 bases between. In germline, CDR1 is SGHTA, CDR2 FQGNSA. This CDR3 spans 13 amino acids.

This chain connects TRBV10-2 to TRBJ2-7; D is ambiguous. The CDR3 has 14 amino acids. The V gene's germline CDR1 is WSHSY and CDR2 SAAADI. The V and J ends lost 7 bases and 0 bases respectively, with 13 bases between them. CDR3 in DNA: TGCGCCAGCACTGCGCGTCAGAGCTCCTACGAGCAGTACTTC. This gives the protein CASTARQSSYEQYF.

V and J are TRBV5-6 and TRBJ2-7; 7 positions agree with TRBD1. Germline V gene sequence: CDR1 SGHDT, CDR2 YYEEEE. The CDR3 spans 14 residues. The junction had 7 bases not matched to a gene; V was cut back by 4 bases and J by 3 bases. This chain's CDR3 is CASSEDRNLYEQYF. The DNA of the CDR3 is TGTGCCAGCAGCGAGGACAGGAACCTCTACGAGCAGTACTTC.

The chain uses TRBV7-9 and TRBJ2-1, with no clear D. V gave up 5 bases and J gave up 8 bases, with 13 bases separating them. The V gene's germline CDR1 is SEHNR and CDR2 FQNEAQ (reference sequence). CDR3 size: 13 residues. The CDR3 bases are TGTGCCAGCAGCCCCATAGACTGGGATGAGCAGTTCTTC. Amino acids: CASSPIDWDEQFF.

The CDR3 nucleotides read TGTGCCAGCAGCGTAGTGCAGGGGACGCAGTATTTT. Residues: CASSVVQGTQYF. V and J are TRBV9 and TRBJ2-3; D might be TRBD1 (6 bases). This CDR3 region has 12 residues. Germline loops: CDR1 SGDLS, CDR2 YYNGEE. V was clipped by 0 bases and J by 9 bases, with 8 bases between them.

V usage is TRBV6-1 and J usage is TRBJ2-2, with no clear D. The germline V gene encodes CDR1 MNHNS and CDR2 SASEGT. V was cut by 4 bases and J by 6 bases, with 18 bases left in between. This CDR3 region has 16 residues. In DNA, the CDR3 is TGTGCCAGCAGTGCCTTGGCCCCCCCGGCTCCCGGGGAGCTGTTTTTT. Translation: CASSALAPPAPGELFF.

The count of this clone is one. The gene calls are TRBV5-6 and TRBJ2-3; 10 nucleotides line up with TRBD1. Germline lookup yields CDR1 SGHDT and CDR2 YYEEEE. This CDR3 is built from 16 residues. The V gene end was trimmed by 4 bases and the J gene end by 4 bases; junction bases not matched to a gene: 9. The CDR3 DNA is TGTGCCAGCAGCATCCGGGACAGGGGAGTGGCAGATACGCAGTATTTT. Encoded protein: CASSIRDRGVADTQYF.

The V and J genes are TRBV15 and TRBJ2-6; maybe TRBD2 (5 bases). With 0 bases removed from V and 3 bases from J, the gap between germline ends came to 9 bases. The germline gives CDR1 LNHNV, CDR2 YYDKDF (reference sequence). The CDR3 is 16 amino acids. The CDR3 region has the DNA TGTGCCACCAGCAGAGAGGTTGGGAGTGGGGCCAACGTCCTGACTTTC. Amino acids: CATSREVGSGANVLTF.

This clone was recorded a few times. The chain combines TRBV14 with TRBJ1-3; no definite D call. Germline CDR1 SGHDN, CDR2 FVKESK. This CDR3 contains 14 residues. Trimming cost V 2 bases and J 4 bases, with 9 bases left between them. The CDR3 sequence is CASSQRSWGNTIYF. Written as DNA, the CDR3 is TGTGCCAGCAGCCAAAGGTCCTGGGGAAACACCATATATTTT.

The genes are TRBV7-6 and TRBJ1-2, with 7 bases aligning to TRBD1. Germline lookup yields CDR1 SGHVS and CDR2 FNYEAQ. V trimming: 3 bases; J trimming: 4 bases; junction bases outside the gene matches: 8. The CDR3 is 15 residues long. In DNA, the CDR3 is TGTGCCAGCAGCTTGGGAACCGGGACAGTCTATGGCTACACCTTC. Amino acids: CASSLGTGTVYGYTF.

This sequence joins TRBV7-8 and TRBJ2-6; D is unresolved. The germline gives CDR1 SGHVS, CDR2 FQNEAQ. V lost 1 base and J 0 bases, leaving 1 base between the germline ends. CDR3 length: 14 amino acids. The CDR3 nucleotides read TGTGCCAGCAGCTTAGTCTCTGGGGCCAACGTCCTGACTTTC. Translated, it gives CASSLVSGANVLTF.

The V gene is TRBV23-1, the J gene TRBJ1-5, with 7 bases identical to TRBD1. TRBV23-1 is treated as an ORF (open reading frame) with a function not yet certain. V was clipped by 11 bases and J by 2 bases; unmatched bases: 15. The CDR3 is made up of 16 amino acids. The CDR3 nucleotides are TGCGCCCCCCGCGATGGGAACAGGGGTGGCAATCAGCCCCAGCATTTT. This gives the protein CAPRDGNRGGNQPQHF.

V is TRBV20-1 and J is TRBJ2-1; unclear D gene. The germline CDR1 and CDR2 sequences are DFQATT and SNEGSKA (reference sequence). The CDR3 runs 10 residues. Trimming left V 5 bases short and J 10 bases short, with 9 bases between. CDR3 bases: TGCAGTGCTCCGCTAGGGGAGCAGTTCTTC. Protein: CSAPLGEQFF.

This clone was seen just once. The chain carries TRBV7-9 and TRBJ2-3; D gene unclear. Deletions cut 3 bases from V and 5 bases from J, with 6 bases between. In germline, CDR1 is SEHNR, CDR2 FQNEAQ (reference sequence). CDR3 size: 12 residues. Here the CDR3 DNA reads TGTGCCAGCAGCTTTACGGGAGATACGCAGTATTTT. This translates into CASSFTGDTQYF.

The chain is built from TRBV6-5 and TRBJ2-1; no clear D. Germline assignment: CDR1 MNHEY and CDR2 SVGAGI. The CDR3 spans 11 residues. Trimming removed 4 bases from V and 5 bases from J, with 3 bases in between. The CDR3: CASSSNNEQFF. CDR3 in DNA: TGTGCCAGCAGTTCAAACAATGAGCAGTTCTTC.